The 28 T cell receptor beta chains below come from one sample, sequenced in a study of Ad26.COV2.S vaccination and SARS-CoV-2 variants. Treatment reported: 19 received Ad26.COV2.S at low or high dose, single or two shots; 5 received placebo; per-sample allocation not given. Sampling happened 63 days after the first vaccine or placebo injection. Clones were read by immunoSEQ multiplex PCR, and TCRdb kept only the in-frame ones, dropping some. The data show approximately 480,000 clones, around 90% seen once. The sample here was peripheral blood, taken in a trial of Ad26.COV2.S vaccine versus placebo. The receptor source for this set is a person between 18 and 65 years old who received the Ad26.COV2.S COVID-19 vaccine or a placebo.

This clone was detected only a few times. The J gene is TRBJ1-6, the V gene TRBV27, with 7 positions matching TRBD1. Germline V gene sequence: CDR1 MNHEY, CDR2 SMNVEV (reference sequence). The CDR3 spans 17 residues. J gave up 0 bases and V 2 bases, and 4 bases lay outside the gene matches. The CDR3 is CASSLKTGSSYNSPLHF. The DNA of the CDR3 is TGTGCCAGCAGTTTAAAGACAGGGAGCTCCTATAATTCACCCCTCCACTTT.

The V gene is TRBV5-1, the J gene TRBJ1-4; TRBD1 matches 9 bases. This CDR3 has 16 amino acids. V trimming: 4 bases; J trimming: 7 bases; junction bases outside the gene matches: 11. Germline values: CDR1 SGHRS, CDR2 YFSETQ. DNA of the CDR3: TGCGCCAGCAGCAACTATCCCGGGACAGGGTCTGAAAAACTGTTTTTT. This translates into CASSNYPGTGSEKLFF.

The V and J genes are TRBV5-1 and TRBJ1-2; D is perhaps TRBD1 (5 bases). The germline CDR1 and CDR2 sequences are SGHRS and YFSETQ. CDR3 size: 14 residues. V lost 4 bases and J lost 8, with 18 bases in between. The CDR3 DNA follows: TGCGCCAGCAGCCCCCCCCTTGGGACGGAGGGCTACACCTTC. Protein: CASSPPLGTEGYTF. The full variable domain, completed using reference TRBV5-1 and TRBJ1-2, is KAGVTQTPRYLIKTRGQQVTLSCSPISGHRSVSWYQQTPGQGLQFLFEYFSETQRNKGNFPGRFSGRQFSNSRSEMNVSTLELGDSALYLCASSPPLGTEGYTFGSGTRLTVV.

This chain links TRBV19 with TRBJ1-2; TRBD1 agrees at 7 bases. The CDR3 runs 14 residues. CDR1 and CDR2 (germline): LNHDA, SQIVND (reference sequence). Germline trimming cut 5 bases from V and 4 bases from J; bases unmatched to any gene: 7. The CDR3 bases are TGTGCCAGTAGTCCGACAGGGACGGGCTATGGCTACACCTTC. As protein: CASSPTGTGYGYTF.

As to this clone: Other nucleotide sequences in the sample specify the same CDR3. The chain has TRBV20-1 and TRBJ2-3; D is ambiguous. This CDR3 has 11 residues. The germline V and J ends were trimmed by 5 bases and 6 bases, with 9 bases remaining between them. CDR1 is DFQATT, CDR2 SNEGSKA, per germline (reference sequence). The CDR3 sequence: CSAPRSDTQYF. CDR3 coding DNA: TGCAGTGCTCCGAGATCCGATACGCAGTATTTT.

The sample holds one count of this clone. The chain has TRBV14 and TRBJ2-7; D gene ambiguous. Per germline, CDR1 SGHDN and CDR2 FVKESK. V lost 4 bases and J 2 bases, leaving 9 bases between the germline ends. The CDR3 length is 13 residues. In DNA, the CDR3 is TGTGCCAGCAGCCCACAACCAACCTACGAGCAGTACTTC. It translates to CASSPQPTYEQYF.

The chain links TRBV30 to TRBJ2-7, with 12 bases that match TRBD2. Unmatched junction bases numbered 11, after V lost 3 bases and J lost 8 bases. The germline CDR1 and CDR2 sequences are GTSNPN and SVGIG (reference sequence). The CDR3 contains 15 residues. CDR3 residues: CAWSPFGTSGPQQYF. The CDR3 nucleotides read TGTGCCTGGAGCCCTTTCGGGACTAGCGGGCCTCAGCAGTACTTC.

The rearrangement links TRBV13 to TRBJ2-6; D might be TRBD1 (6 bases). The CDR3 length is 17 residues. V lost 5 bases and J 0 bases, leaving 14 bases between the germline ends. Germline V CDR1 and CDR2: PRHDT, FYEKMQ (reference sequence). CDR3 residues: CASSRRIGGSGANVLTF. In DNA, the CDR3 is TGTGCCAGCAGCCGAAGGATAGGGGGCTCTGGGGCCAACGTCCTGACTTTC.

The chain recombines TRBV7-2 with TRBJ1-2; D possibly corresponds to TRBD1 (5 bases). Between the trimmed V and J ends, which lost 1 base and 5 bases, there was a span of 14 bases. CDR1 is SGHTA and CDR2 is FQGNSA in the germline V gene. The CDR3 contains 15 residues. CDR3 amino acids: CASSLDVGGRYGYTF. For the CDR3, the DNA is TGTGCCAGCAGCTTAGACGTCGGGGGGAGGTATGGCTACACCTTC.

The chain recombines TRBV15 with TRBJ2-7, with D unresolved. This CDR3 contains 13 residues. The V end was cut by 4 bases, the J end by 9 bases, with 16 bases between. Germline V gene data show CDR1 as LNHNV and CDR2 as YYDKDF (reference sequence). DNA of the CDR3: TGTGCCACCAGCACCCGGCTACTGGGCGGGCAGTACTTC. It yields the protein CATSTRLLGGQYF.

The rearrangement uses TRBV5-5 and TRBJ1-2; 7 bases align to TRBD1. The V gene's germline CDR1 is SGHKS and CDR2 YYEKEE (reference sequence). J was trimmed by 7 bases and V by 3 bases; bases with no gene match: 9. The CDR3 is 14 amino acids. Written as DNA, the CDR3 is TGTGCCAGCAGCTGGGACAGTGGGGTGAGTGGCTACACCTTC. Translating gives CASSWDSGVSGYTF.

The chain uses TRBV29-1 and TRBJ1-1, with D perhaps matching TRBD1 (6 bases). In germline, CDR1 is SQVTM, CDR2 ANQGSEA. The ends were cut back, 7 bases at V and 1 base at J, with 13 bases in the middle. CDR3 length equals 13 residues. The CDR3 is CSALGGANTEAFF. In nucleotides, the CDR3 is TGCAGCGCCCTTGGGGGGGCGAACACTGAAGCTTTCTTT.

The chain links TRBV19 to TRBJ2-1, with D unclear. Germline values: CDR1 LNHDA, CDR2 SQIVND (reference sequence). V was trimmed by 8 bases and J by 3 bases, leaving 11 bases between them. This CDR3 is built from 13 residues. This CDR3 is CASSMMGYNEQFF. The CDR3 nucleotides read TGTGCCAGTTCCATGATGGGCTACAATGAGCAGTTCTTC.

This chain joins TRBV5-1 and TRBJ2-1; 9 bases fit TRBD1. The CDR3 consists of 15 residues. Germline trimming cut 4 bases from V and 10 bases from J; bases unmatched to any gene: 12. Germline lookup yields CDR1 SGHRS and CDR2 YFSETQ. CDR3 in DNA: TGCGCCAGCAGCCCCACGGGACAGGGAATACACGAGCAGTTCTTC. It is translated as CASSPTGQGIHEQFF.

V is TRBV10-3 and J is TRBJ2-7; the match to TRBD1 covers 8 bases. CDR3 length: 13 residues. CDR1 is ENHRY and CDR2 is SYGVKD in the germline V gene. J gave up 5 bases and V 7 bases, and 7 bases lay outside the gene matches. The CDR3 protein is CAIIGQGSHEQYF. The CDR3 DNA is TGTGCCATCATAGGACAGGGTTCCCACGAGCAGTACTTC.

The rearrangement joins TRBV7-8 to TRBJ2-5; 10 bases line up with TRBD1. This CDR3 contains 13 residues. Germline V gene data show CDR1 as SGHVS and CDR2 as FQNEAQ. The J segment lost 5 bases and the V segment lost 4 bases, leaving 1 base of the junction unmatched. The CDR3 DNA reads as TGTGCCAGCAGCTCGGGACAGGGGGAGACCCAGTACTTC. Its translation is CASSSGQGETQYF. The whole variable domain, remainder taken from reference TRBV7-8 and TRBJ2-5, is GAGVSQSPRYKVAKRGQDVALRCDPISGHVSLFWYQQALGQGPEFLTYFQNEAQLDKSGLPSDRFFAERPEGSVSTLKIQRTQQEDSAVYLCASSSGQGETQYFGPGTRLLVL.

V is TRBV5-1 and J is TRBJ2-7; tentative D call: TRBD1 (5 bases). Germline loops: CDR1 SGHRS, CDR2 YFSETQ. Trimming removed 3 bases from V and 5 bases from J, with 18 bases in between. This CDR3 region has 15 residues. This chain's CDR3 is CASSSTQARSHEQYF. The CDR3 bases are TGCGCCAGCAGCTCGACACAGGCCCGAAGCCACGAGCAGTACTTC.

This clone has just one count. This rearrangement joins TRBV6-5 to TRBJ1-1; tentatively, D is TRBD1 (6 bases). V lost 6 bases, J lost 5 bases, and 13 bases lay in between. This CDR3 comprises 13 residues. Looked up from germline, CDR1 is MNHEY and CDR2 is SVGAGI. CDR3 residues: CASRLTGQTEAFF. The CDR3 DNA sequence: TGTGCCAGCAGGCTTACAGGACAGACTGAAGCTTTCTTT.

The rearrangement links TRBV4-2 to TRBJ2-1; D tentatively fits TRBD1 or TRBD2 (5 bases each). The length of the CDR3 is 15 residues. Germline loops: CDR1 LGHNA, CDR2 YNFKEQ. With 3 bases removed from V and 9 bases from J, the gap between germline ends came to 18 bases. The CDR3 DNA sequence: TGTGCCAGCAGCCATAGCACAGGCGGGCTGGGTGAGCAGTTCTTC. This sequence encodes CASSHSTGGLGEQFF.

The genes are TRBV7-8 and TRBJ2-3, with 7 bases lining up with TRBD1. The CDR3 extends over 15 amino acids. Germline V CDR1 and CDR2: SGHVS, FQNEAQ. V trimming: 1 base; J trimming: 1 base; junction bases outside the gene matches: 2. The CDR3 reads CASSLGQGRTDTQYF. The CDR3 region has the DNA TGTGCCAGCAGCTTAGGACAGGGCCGCACAGATACGCAGTATTTT.

The chain combines TRBV21-1 with TRBJ2-5; TRBD2, as called in the table, went unchecked against the DNA. TRBV21-1 is shown as a pseudogene. The CDR3 extends over 17 amino acids. CDR3 amino acids: CASSKKAGGPRWETQYF. The CDR3 nucleotides read TGTGCCAGCAGCAAGAAGGCGGGAGGGCCGAGGTGGGAGACCCAGTACTTC.

The chain uses TRBV4-2 and TRBJ2-3; D gene ambiguous. Trimming took off 5 bases at V and 2 bases at J, with 11 bases between the two ends. The CDR3 runs to 14 residues. CDR1 LGHNA and CDR2 YNFKEQ come from the germline V gene. The CDR3 DNA reads TGTGCCAGCAGCGACTCGTCAAACACAGATACGCAGTATTTT. Protein: CASSDSSNTDTQYF.

This sequence joins TRBV28 and TRBJ1-4; 8 nucleotides line up with TRBD1. The CDR3 totals 15 residues. J gave up 6 bases and V 2 bases, and 5 bases lay outside the gene matches. Germline CDR1 and CDR2: MDHEN and SYDVKM. CDR3 nucleotide sequence: TGTGCCAGCAGTTTAAATGGACAGGGATATGAAAAACTGTTTTTT. Translated, it gives CASSLNGQGYEKLFF. Based on the CDR3 plus reference TRBV28 and TRBJ1-4, the full variable domain is DVKVTQSSRYLVKRTGEKVFLECVQDMDHENMFWYRQDPGLGLRLIYFSYDVKMKEKGDIPEGYSVSREKKERFSLILESASTNQTSMYLCASSLNGQGYEKLFFGSGTQLSVL.

The chain combines TRBV6-5 with TRBJ1-1; D uncertain. The germline V gene encodes CDR1 MNHEY and CDR2 SVGAGI. V was cut by 1 base and J by 1 base, with 4 bases left in between. The CDR3 runs 13 residues. The CDR3 reads CASSYWTNTEAFF. Here the CDR3 DNA reads TGTGCCAGCAGTTACTGGACGAACACTGAAGCTTTCTTT.

The CDR3 reads CAISEFSEQFF. DNA of the CDR3: TGTGCCATCAGTGAGTTTAGCGAGCAGTTCTTC. The chain couples TRBV10-3 to TRBJ2-1, with D hard to call. The CDR3 has 11 amino acids. The ends were cut back, 1 base at V and 10 bases at J, with 5 bases in the middle. The germline CDR1 and CDR2 sequences are ENHRY and SYGVKD.

The chain recombines TRBV6-2 or TRBV6-3 with TRBJ2-7; D possibly corresponds to TRBD2 (5 bases). Trimming removed 0 bases at V and 2 bases at J, with 17 bases between. The germline V gene has CDR1 MNHEY and CDR2 SVGEGT. The CDR3 is 17 amino acids. CDR3 sequence: CASSYSRVGGYPYEQYF. CDR3 sequence (DNA): TGTGCCAGCAGTTACTCGAGGGTAGGCGGCTACCCCTACGAGCAGTACTTC.

In DNA form, the CDR3 reads TGTGCCAGCAGCGGAACAGGGGGCGAGGGCACTGAAGCTTTCTTT. Translated, it gives CASSGTGGEGTEAFF. The V and J genes are TRBV5-4 and TRBJ1-1; TRBD1 aligns across 9 bases. The germline gives CDR1 SGHNT, CDR2 YYREEE (reference sequence). The CDR3 has 15 residues. The J segment lost 4 bases and the V segment lost 4 bases, leaving 8 bases of the junction unmatched.

The chain is built from TRBV7-2 and TRBJ2-7, with D unclear. The CDR3 is 14 residues long. Trimming took off 1 base at V and 6 bases at J, with 13 bases between the two ends. CDR1 is SGHTA and CDR2 is FQGNSA in the germline V gene. In DNA, the CDR3 is TGTGCCAGCAGCTTAGGGGTCCCTAGTGGCGAGCAGTACTTC. It yields the protein CASSLGVPSGEQYF.